The 27 T cell receptor beta chains in this list originate from one sample, sequenced in a study of control samples from healthy donors and cancer patients. Profiled with immunoSEQ multiplex PCR; TCRdb holds only in-frame clones, not every one. Among approximately 87,000 clones listed, about 85% were seen once. Material: blood. The receptors were gathered from a woman between 45 and 60 years old in good health.

The V call is TRBV5-1, the J call TRBJ1-2; D perhaps matches TRBD1 (6 bases). Germline V gives CDR1 SGHRS, CDR2 YFSETQ. Trimming shortened V by 0 bases and J by 4 bases, and 13 bases separated the two germline ends. The CDR3 has 15 residues. DNA of the CDR3: TGCGCCAGCAGCTTGGAAGGGGGGACCTCCTATGGCTACACCTTC. It codes for CASSLEGGTSYGYTF.

The chain employs TRBV2 and TRBJ2-7, with 11 bases fitting TRBD2. V dropped 6 bases and J dropped 0; count of bases not matched to a gene: 4. The CDR3 runs 15 residues. Germline V gene data show CDR1 as SNHLY and CDR2 as FYNNEI. This chain's CDR3 is CASRLTSGASYEQYF. CDR3 nucleotides: TGTGCCAGCAGATTGACTAGCGGGGCCTCCTACGAGCAGTACTTC. Using reference TRBV2 and TRBJ2-7 for the parts outside the CDR3, the full variable domain is EPEVTQTPSHQVTQMGQEVILRCVPISNHLYFYWYRQILGQKVEFLVSFYNNEISEKSEIFDDQFSVERPDGSNFTLKIRSTKLEDSAMYFCASRLTSGASYEQYFGPGTRLTVT.

This chain joins TRBV21-1 and TRBJ1-1; the table calls TRBD1, which could not be checked here. TRBV21-1 is labeled a pseudogene. This CDR3 is built from 17 residues. The CDR3 nucleotides read TGTGCCAGCACCCAGCCGGGTGAGGGGGCGAGGAACACTGAAGCTTTCTTT. This sequence encodes CASTQPGEGARNTEAFF.

The CDR3: CASTNRDRGRGPYEQYF. CDR3 DNA: TGTGCCAGTACCAATAGGGACAGGGGGCGAGGCCCCTACGAGCAGTACTTC. The rearrangement joins TRBV19 to TRBJ2-7; 12 positions agree with TRBD1. Germline loops: CDR1 LNHDA, CDR2 SQIVND (reference sequence). The ends lost 7 bases at V and 2 bases at J; junction bases unmatched: 12. The CDR3 has 17 amino acids.

The CDR3 loop reads CASSSGQLFSGANVLTF. CDR3 DNA sequence: TGCGCCAGCAGCTCAGGACAGCTCTTCTCTGGGGCCAACGTCCTGACTTTC. The V gene is TRBV5-1, the J gene TRBJ2-6; the D gene is possibly TRBD1 (6 bases). In germline, CDR1 is SGHRS, CDR2 YFSETQ. The length of the CDR3 is 17 residues. V was clipped by 3 bases and J by 0 bases, with 13 bases between them. Using reference TRBV5-1 and TRBJ2-6 for the parts outside the CDR3, the full variable domain is KAGVTQTPRYLIKTRGQQVTLSCSPISGHRSVSWYQQTPGQGLQFLFEYFSETQRNKGNFPGRFSGRQFSNSRSEMNVSTLELGDSALYLCASSSGQLFSGANVLTFGAGSRLTVL.

This rearrangement joins TRBV4-1 to TRBJ2-3, with D maybe TRBD2 (6 bases). Looked up from germline, CDR1 is MGHRA and CDR2 is YSYEKL. Trimming took 0 bases from V and 2 from J, leaving 18 bases between them. The CDR3 length is 18 residues. The CDR3 DNA reads TGCGCCAGCAGCCAAGAAGGTGGGCCGGGACTTGACACAGATACGCAGTATTTT. Translation gives CASSQEGGPGLDTDTQYF.

The chain is built from TRBV4-3 and TRBJ2-7, with D perhaps matching TRBD1 or TRBD2 (5 bases each). Germline loops: CDR1 LGHNA, CDR2 YSLEER. The CDR3 consists of 14 residues. V shed 3 bases and J shed 1 base, with 10 bases lying between them. The CDR3 DNA sequence: TGCGCCAGCAGCCAGGGGGACCGGTCCTACGAGCAGTACTTC. It encodes CASSQGDRSYEQYF.

The gene calls are TRBV10-3 and TRBJ2-7; 7 nucleotides match TRBD1. The V and J ends lost 4 bases and 6 bases, in that order; junction bases with no gene match: 6. This CDR3 spans 13 amino acids. The germline gives CDR1 ENHRY, CDR2 SYGVKD. The CDR3: CAISGQGVGEQYF. CDR3 DNA: TGTGCCATCAGTGGACAGGGAGTGGGCGAGCAGTACTTC.

The CDR3 region has the DNA TGTGCCATCAGGACCGGACAGGGCGACACCGGGGAGCTGTTTTTT. Protein product: CAIRTGQGDTGELFF. The chain combines TRBV10-3 with TRBJ2-2, with TRBD1 matching over 8 bases. The germline V gene has CDR1 ENHRY and CDR2 SYGVKD. J gave up 3 bases and V 6 bases, and 6 bases lay outside the gene matches. CDR3 length equals 15 residues.

The rearrangement joins TRBV6-2 or TRBV6-3 to TRBJ1-5; no clear D. CDR3 length: 13 amino acids. V was pared by 7 bases and J by 5 bases, with 12 bases between. Germline assignment: CDR1 MNHEY and CDR2 SVGEGT. The CDR3 coding sequence is TGTGCCAGCACCCCATCAAATGATCAGCCCCAGCATTTT. Its translation is CASTPSNDQPQHF.

V is TRBV6-2 or TRBV6-3 and J is TRBJ1-5, with D tentatively TRBD1 (5 bases). Trimming took off 0 bases at V and 7 bases at J, with 7 bases between the two ends. The CDR3 has 13 residues. Germline V lookup: CDR1 MNHEY, CDR2 SVGEGT. The CDR3 bases are TGTGCCAGCAGTTACTCGAGGGACCAGCCCCAGCATTTT. As protein: CASSYSRDQPQHF.

The J gene is TRBJ1-2, the V gene TRBV11-2; D remains ambiguous. Per germline, CDR1 SGHAT and CDR2 FQNNGV. The CDR3 covers 13 residues. Trimming left V 3 bases short and J 3 bases short, with 8 bases between. The CDR3 DNA sequence: TGTGCCAGCAGCTTCGTCCCGGACTATGGCTACACCTTC. Residues: CASSFVPDYGYTF.

This chain links TRBV4-3 with TRBJ2-4; D may match TRBD1 or TRBD2 (6 bases each). This CDR3 spans 14 amino acids. CDR1 is LGHNA, CDR2 YSLEER, per germline. Trimming stripped 2 bases from V and 6 bases from J, with 11 bases between. DNA of the CDR3: TGCGCCAGCAGCCAAAGACTAGGGGGAAACATTCAGTACTTC. As protein: CASSQRLGGNIQYF.

The sample holds one count of this clone. V is TRBV18 and J is TRBJ1-2; a weak D match, TRBD1 (6 bases). CDR1 and CDR2 from the germline V gene are KGHSH and LQKENI. V gave up 2 bases and J gave up 0 bases, with 10 bases separating them. The CDR3 has 15 residues. Here the CDR3 reads CASSPRQDANYGYTF. In DNA, the CDR3 is TGTGCCAGCTCACCAAGACAGGATGCTAACTATGGCTACACCTTC.

This rearrangement joins TRBV28 to TRBJ2-2, with D unresolved. CDR1 and CDR2 from the germline V gene are MDHEN and SYDVKM. This CDR3 has 12 amino acids. Deletions cut 1 base from V and 8 bases from J, with 5 bases between. CDR3 in amino acids: CASSLFGGELFF. The CDR3 bases are TGTGCCAGCAGTTTATTTGGTGGGGAGCTGTTTTTT. Using reference TRBV28 and TRBJ2-2 for the parts outside the CDR3, the full variable domain is DVKVTQSSRYLVKRTGEKVFLECVQDMDHENMFWYRQDPGLGLRLIYFSYDVKMKEKGDIPEGYSVSREKKERFSLILESASTNQTSMYLCASSLFGGELFFGEGSRLTVL.

V and J are TRBV7-8 and TRBJ1-4, with 7 positions matching TRBD1. V dropped 4 bases and J dropped 5; count of bases not matched to a gene: 16. This CDR3 spans 18 amino acids. The germline gives CDR1 SGHVS, CDR2 FQNEAQ. The CDR3 loop is CASSSHPAPGQKNEKLFF. The CDR3 nucleotides are TGTGCCAGCAGCTCCCATCCTGCGCCGGGACAGAAAAATGAAAAACTGTTTTTT.

V and J are TRBV4-2 and TRBJ2-3; D remains unclear. Germline lookup yields CDR1 LGHNA and CDR2 YNFKEQ. The CDR3 sequence is 18 residues long. V gave up 0 bases and J gave up 6 bases, with 22 bases separating them. The CDR3 region has the DNA TGTGCCAGCAGCCAAGATACCCCGACTCCTACTATCGGGGATACGCAGTATTTT. It is translated as CASSQDTPTPTIGDTQYF.

The V call is TRBV6-2 or TRBV6-3, the J call TRBJ2-5, with 7 bases matching TRBD1. This CDR3 region has 15 residues. Germline V gives CDR1 MNHEY, CDR2 SVGEGT. Unmatched junction bases numbered 10, after V lost 7 bases and J lost 2 bases. The DNA of the CDR3 is TGTGCCAGCACCCCCCTTGGACAGGCGCAAGAGACCCAGTACTTC. Protein product: CASTPLGQAQETQYF.

The chain is built from TRBV29-1 and TRBJ1-1, with D tentatively TRBD1 (6 bases). CDR1 is SQVTM and CDR2 is ANQGSEA in the germline V gene. CDR3 size: 14 residues. Trimming took 7 bases from V and 1 from J, leaving 16 bases between them. CDR3 DNA: TGCAGCGCCTATACAGGGTCTCGGAACACTGAAGCTTTCTTT. It encodes CSAYTGSRNTEAFF.

This sequence joins TRBV19 and TRBJ1-1; a weak D match, TRBD1 (6 bases). Between the trimmed V and J ends, which lost 4 bases and 0 bases, there was a span of 15 bases. The CDR3 sequence is 16 residues long. Germline CDR1 LNHDA, CDR2 SQIVND (reference sequence). CDR3 nucleotides: TGTGCCAGTAGTAAGAACAGGGTACGGATGAACACTGAAGCTTTCTTT. This encodes CASSKNRVRMNTEAFF.

V usage is TRBV5-6 and J usage is TRBJ2-5; TRBD2 aligns across 11 bases. V trimming: 4 bases; J trimming: 2 bases; junction bases outside the gene matches: 4. This CDR3 has 15 amino acids. The germline V gene has CDR1 SGHDT and CDR2 YYEEEE. CDR3: CASSIAGGLQETQYF. In nucleotides, the CDR3 is TGTGCCAGCAGCATAGCGGGAGGGCTACAAGAGACCCAGTACTTC.

With respect to this clone: One junction end does not reproduce the germline sequence, and a read error may be involved. This chain joins TRBV6-5 and TRBJ1-6; D remains ambiguous. CDR3 length: 15 residues. Germline CDR1 is MNHEY and CDR2 is SVGAGI. Here the CDR3 DNA reads TGTGCCAGCAGTGACTCAGAGAACCGCGGTTCACCCCTCCACTTT. Residues: CASSDSENRGSPLHF.

The J gene is TRBJ2-3, the V gene TRBV4-1, with D possibly being TRBD1 (6 bases). Trimming took 0 bases from V and 0 from J, leaving 19 bases between them. The CDR3 totals 19 residues. From germline, CDR1 is MGHRA and CDR2 YSYEKL. CDR3 nucleotides: TGCGCCAGCAGCCAAGAACCGGGACAAGTTAATTGGAGCACAGATACGCAGTATTTT. This translates into CASSQEPGQVNWSTDTQYF.

The chain recombines TRBV7-3 with TRBJ2-6; D gene uncertain. Trimming left V 4 bases short and J 1 base short, with 5 bases between. Germline CDR1 is SGHTA and CDR2 is FQGTGA. This CDR3 is built from 14 residues. The CDR3, as DNA: TGTGCCAGCAGCTCCCAATCTGGGGCCAACGTCCTGACTTTC. It translates to CASSSQSGANVLTF.

This clone turned up a few times. CDR3 DNA sequence: TGTGCCAGCAGCCCCGGACAGGTCTATGGCTACACCTTC. Residues: CASSPGQVYGYTF. The chain uses TRBV6-6 and TRBJ1-2, with TRBD1 identical over 7 bases. The V and J ends lost 6 bases and 4 bases, in that order; junction bases with no gene match: 5. The CDR3 spans 13 residues. The V gene's germline CDR1 is MNHNY and CDR2 SVGAGI (reference sequence).

The chain carries TRBV21-1 and TRBJ2-3; the table's D call, TRBD1, was not checked against the DNA. TRBV21-1 is termed a pseudogene. The CDR3 is made up of 14 amino acids. The CDR3 DNA reads TGTGCCAACCCGACAGGGAGTAAGACAGATACGCAGTATTTT. Translating it yields CANPTGSKTDTQYF.

The V and J genes are TRBV23-1 and TRBJ2-7; perhaps TRBD2 as D (6 bases). TRBV23-1 is reported as an ORF; its role is uncertain. The CDR3 loop spans 14 amino acids. Between the trimmed V and J ends, which lost 4 bases and 5 bases, there was a span of 15 bases. The CDR3 DNA follows: TGCGCCAGCAGTCCCCGGGGGTTTCACCACGAGCAGTACTTC. The encoded protein is CASSPRGFHHEQYF.